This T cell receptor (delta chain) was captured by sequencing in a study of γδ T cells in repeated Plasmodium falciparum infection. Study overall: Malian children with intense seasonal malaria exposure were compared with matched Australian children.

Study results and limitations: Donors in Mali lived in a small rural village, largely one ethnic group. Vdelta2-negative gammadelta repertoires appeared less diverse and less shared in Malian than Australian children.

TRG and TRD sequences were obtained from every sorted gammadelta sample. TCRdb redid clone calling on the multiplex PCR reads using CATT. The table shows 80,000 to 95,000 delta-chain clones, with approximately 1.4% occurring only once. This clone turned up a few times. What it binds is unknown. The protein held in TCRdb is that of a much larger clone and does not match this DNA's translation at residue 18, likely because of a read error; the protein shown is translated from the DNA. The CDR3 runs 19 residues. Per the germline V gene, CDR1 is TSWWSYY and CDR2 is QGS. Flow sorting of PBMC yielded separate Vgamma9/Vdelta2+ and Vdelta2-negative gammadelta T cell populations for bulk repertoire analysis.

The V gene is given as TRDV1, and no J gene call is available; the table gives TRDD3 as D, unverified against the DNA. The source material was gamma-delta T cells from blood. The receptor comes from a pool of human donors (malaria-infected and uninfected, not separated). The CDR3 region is CALGATIWNGLGFRGKLTF. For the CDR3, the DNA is TGTGCTCTTGGGGCTACAATCTGGAACGGTCTGGGGTTCCGAGGAAAACTCACCTTT.